The rows below give T cell receptor beta chains drawn from one sample of a study of human T cells and chemical hapten exposure. TCRdb passed the RACE reads through MiXCR, listing each CDR3 protein once. The sample holds around 67,000 distinct CDR3 sequences, 8.5% seen once. The source was whole blood, collected in connection with sensitization to the hapten diphenylcyclopropenone (DPC). The receptors here all came from a woman aged 45-59 years with alopecia areata. Some clones in this sample may be carry-over from other donors' samples. The CDR3 runs from the conserved cysteine through the conserved F or W. Fields, in order: CDR3 length, D gene, V gene, clone size, J gene, CDR3 protein, CDR3 DNA. A D gene is named only where the DNA matches it firmly. A clone size is listed for some rows: how often the clone was seen (once, few, many), or a class if it is expanded.

15	NA	TRBV29-1	NA	TRBJ1-1	CSVANMRGRGTEAFF	TGCAGCGTTGCTAACATGCGGGGGAGAGGGACTGAAGCTTTCTTT
14	NA	TRBV2	many	TRBJ1-5	CASSFRGGNQPQHF	TGTGCCAGCAGTTTTAGGGGAGGCAATCAGCCCCAGCATTTT
15	TRBD1	TRBV7-2	NA	TRBJ2-7	CASSSTGTGPYEQYF	TGTGCCAGCAGCTCCACCGGGACAGGGCCCTACGAGCAGTACTTC
15	TRBD1	TRBV11-2	NA	TRBJ2-5	CASSSTRTGGETQYF	TGTGCCAGCAGCAGTACCCGGACAGGGGGAGAGACCCAGTACTTC
13	NA	TRBV20-1	many	TRBJ2-3	CSATRTARDTQYF	TGCAGTGCTACTAGGACAGCCCGAGATACGCAGTATTTT
15	TRBD2	TRBV7-2	few	TRBJ2-7	CASSLSGGGAYEQYF	TGTGCCAGCAGCTTAAGCGGGGGGGGAGCCTACGAGCAGTACTTC
15	TRBD2	TRBV3-1	NA	TRBJ2-7	CASSQELAGAYEQYF	TGTGCCAGCAGCCAAGAGCTAGCGGGAGCCTACGAGCAGTACTTC
13	NA	TRBV12-3/TRBV12-4	NA	TRBJ1-6	CASTQHRDSPLHF	TGTGCCAGCACCCAACACCGGGATTCACCCCTCCACTTT
14	TRBD1	TRBV5-4	many	TRBJ1-1	CASSKDRGRPEAFF	TGTGCCAGCAGCAAAGACAGGGGGCGCCCTGAAGCTTTCTTT
16	TRBD2	TRBV24-1	few	TRBJ2-1	CATSEGLAGGYNEQFF	TGTGCCACCAGTGAGGGACTAGCGGGAGGTTACAATGAGCAGTTCTTC
13	NA	TRBV6-6	few	TRBJ2-3	CASSFQGTDTQYF	TGTGCCAGCAGTTTCCAGGGAACAGATACGCAGTATTTT
15	TRBD1	TRBV10-2	many	TRBJ1-4	CASSETGAINEKLFF	TGCGCCAGCAGTGAGACAGGGGCGATAAATGAAAAACTGTTTTTT
14	TRBD1	TRBV18	many	TRBJ1-2	CASSPGQGSYGYTF	TGTGCCAGCTCACCAGGACAGGGGAGCTATGGCTACACCTTC
14	NA	TRBV27	NA	TRBJ1-1	CASSFGPTNTEAFF	TGTGCCAGCAGTTTTGGACCGACGAACACTGAAGCTTTCTTT
18	NA	TRBV18	NA	TRBJ2-4	CASSPPSGPLLSKNIQYF	TGTGCCAGCTCACCACCGTCAGGACCCCTCTTGAGCAAAAACATTCAGTACTTC
16	TRBD2	TRBV7-9	few	TRBJ2-1	CASSQSSGSPNNEQFF	TGTGCCAGCAGCCAGTCTAGCGGGAGCCCTAACAATGAGCAGTTCTTC
13	NA	TRBV6-1	many	TRBJ1-5	CASSEAHDQPQHF	TGTGCCAGCAGTGAAGCGCATGATCAGCCCCAGCATTTT
14	NA	TRBV29-1	many	TRBJ2-7	CSVEVRGHSYEQYF	TGCAGCGTTGAAGTGCGCGGGCACTCCTACGAGCAGTACTTC
12	NA	TRBV29-1	many	TRBJ1-2	CSVGPGHYGYTF	TGCAGCGTTGGCCCGGGCCACTATGGCTACACCTTC
15	NA	TRBV5-1	NA	TRBJ2-7	CASSSVPGQSYDQYF	TGCGCCAGCAGCTCGGTCCCCGGACAATCCTACGATCAGTACTTC
16	TRBD2	TRBV7-9	few	TRBJ2-1	CASSSLSGSSYNEQFF	TGTGCCAGCAGCAGTTTAAGCGGGAGTTCCTACAATGAGCAGTTCTTC
15	NA	TRBV7-8	many	TRBJ2-1	CASSLRGGRARSQFF	TGTGCCAGCAGCTTAAGGGGGGGAAGGGCCCGTTCGCAGTTCTTC
14	NA	TRBV27	many	TRBJ1-4	CASSSDSLNEKLFF	TGTGCCAGCAGTTCGGACAGCCTTAATGAAAAACTGTTTTTT
11	NA	TRBV29-1	few	TRBJ2-3	CSVDSTDTQYF	TGCAGCGTGGATAGCACAGATACGCAGTATTTT
17	TRBD1	TRBV6-2/TRBV6-3	once	TRBJ1-1	CASSYFPRQGPNTEAFF	TGTGCCAGCAGTTATTTCCCTCGACAGGGGCCGAACACTGAAGCTTTCTTT
13	TRBD1	TRBV14	NA	TRBJ2-3	CASSQDNRGTQYF	TGTGCCAGCAGCCAAGATAACAGGGGCACGCAGTATTTT
15	NA	TRBV27	many	TRBJ1-5	CASRLGGGSNQPQHF	TGTGCCAGCAGGTTGGGGGGGGGGAGCAATCAGCCCCAGCATTTT
13	NA	TRBV2	few	TRBJ1-1	CASSDGFGTEAFF	TGTGCCAGCAGTGACGGGTTCGGCACTGAAGCTTTCTTT
16	NA	TRBV5-1	NA	TRBJ2-6	CASRPAGKAGANVLTF	TGCGCCAGCAGACCTGCAGGGAAAGCTGGGGCCAACGTCCTGACTTTC
14	TRBD2	TRBV7-2	many	TRBJ2-1	CASSPLLTSGKQFF	TGTGCCAGCAGCCCGCTCTTGACTAGCGGAAAGCAGTTCTTC
14	TRBD2	TRBV6-5	NA	TRBJ2-7	CASSSSSGSTEQYF	TGTGCCAGCAGTTCCTCTAGCGGGAGCACCGAGCAGTACTTC
14	NA	TRBV27	few	TRBJ2-7	CASSLSNSLREQYF	TGTGCCAGCAGTTTATCCAACAGCCTGAGGGAGCAGTACTTC
11	NA	TRBV4-2	few	TRBJ2-7	CASSQEGEQYF	TGTGCCAGCAGCCAAGAAGGTGAGCAGTACTTC
15	TRBD2	TRBV12-3/TRBV12-4	NA	TRBJ2-3	CASSLAGGPVDTQYF	TGTGCCAGCAGCCTAGCGGGAGGGCCGGTCGATACGCAGTATTTT
13	NA	TRBV20-1	NA	TRBJ2-7	CSALGEITYEQYF	TGCAGTGCTTTGGGGGAGATTACCTACGAGCAGTACTTC
12	NA	TRBV6-7	NA	TRBJ1-4	CASKGTQEKLFF	TGTGCCAGCAAGGGGACTCAGGAAAAACTGTTTTTT
15	TRBD2	TRBV10-3	few	TRBJ2-1	CAISELLAGGNEQFF	TGTGCCATCAGTGAGTTACTAGCGGGGGGGAATGAGCAGTTCTTC
13	NA	TRBV12-3/TRBV12-4	NA	TRBJ2-7	CASTRSGTGEQYF	TGTGCCAGCACCAGATCCGGGACTGGGGAGCAGTACTTC
13	TRBD2	TRBV20-1	many	TRBJ2-7	CSALSGSSYEQYF	TGCAGTGCCCTTAGCGGGAGCTCCTACGAGCAGTACTTC
13	NA	TRBV12-3/TRBV12-4	few	TRBJ2-5	CASSPQGVQTQYF	TGTGCCAGCAGTCCACAGGGAGTGCAGACCCAGTACTTC
14	NA	TRBV24-1	NA	TRBJ1-2	CATSDFLVNYGYTF	TGTGCCACCAGTGATTTTTTAGTTAACTATGGCTACACCTTC
12	NA	TRBV7-9	NA	TRBJ2-7	CASSETGNEQYF	TGTGCCAGCAGCGAAACAGGGAACGAGCAGTACTTC
14	NA	TRBV20-1	NA	TRBJ2-6	CSLIRGSGANVLTF	TGCAGTCTAATTAGGGGATCTGGGGCCAACGTCCTGACTTTC
14	TRBD1	TRBV10-3	NA	TRBJ2-1	CAIQGQGSYNERFF	TGTGCCATTCAAGGACAGGGGTCCTACAATGAGCGGTTCTTC
12	NA	TRBV28	NA	TRBJ2-1	CASSEGWNEQFF	TGTGCCAGCAGTGAAGGGTGGAATGAGCAGTTCTTC
12	NA	TRBV4-3	NA	TRBJ2-4	CASSQEGNIQYF	TGCGCCAGCAGCCAGGAGGGCAACATTCAGTACTTC
16	TRBD2	TRBV4-1	NA	TRBJ2-1	CASSQVAGGPYNEQFF	TGCGCCAGCAGCCAAGTAGCGGGGGGGCCCTACAATGAGCAGTTCTTC
12	TRBD1	TRBV3-1	many	TRBJ1-1	CASSQPGQGAFF	TGTGCCAGCAGCCAACCGGGACAGGGAGCTTTCTTT
13	NA	TRBV12-3/TRBV12-4	many	TRBJ2-3	CASSPLGPDTQYF	TGTGCCAGCAGCCCTCTAGGGCCAGATACGCAGTATTTT
15	TRBD1	TRBV7-9	few	TRBJ1-4	CASSSRQGPNEKLFF	TGTGCCAGCAGCTCCCGACAGGGACCTAATGAAAAACTGTTTTTT
16	TRBD2	TRBV10-1	few	TRBJ2-2	CASSSGTSGNTGELFF	TGCGCCAGCAGTTCAGGGACTAGCGGTAACACCGGGGAGCTGTTTTTT
14	NA	TRBV29-1	NA	TRBJ2-3	CSLDRGPSTDTQYF	TGCAGCCTGGATCGGGGCCCTAGCACAGATACGCAGTATTTT
17	TRBD1	TRBV15	few	TRBJ1-2	CATSVGGQGASGYGYTF	TGTGCCACCAGCGTCGGGGGACAGGGGGCTTCGGGGTATGGCTACACCTTC